This TCR beta chain was captured in a study of shared clonotypes between healthy human individuals. Study-wide findings and caveats: All-four-donor shared clonotypes had higher generation probabilities than non-shared clonotypes did.

Authors' data handling: Sequence data from immunoSEQ were junction-only and lacked quality scores; consequently, filtering differed. Data came from immunoSEQ multiplex PCR; TCRdb stores just in-frame clones and leaves some out. V and J calls and clone size are copied from that table; D and trimming were computed from the DNA. The sample lists 2 million to 2.5 million clones, more than 85% occurring once. Germline loops: CDR1 LGHNA, CDR2 YNFKEQ. The CDR3 runs 14 residues. V was cut by 4 bases and J by 2 bases, with 12 bases left in between. Participating donors were healthy, HIV-negative adults free of recent acute infections or vaccinations. A word on this clone: Its antigen is currently unknown.

This clonotype originated in a young man in good health. Some clones in this sample may be carry-over from other donors' samples. Sequencing was done on a sample of naive CD4+ T cells from PBMCs. Subset described: CD45RA+ positively selected. The rearrangement uses TRBV4-2 and TRBJ2-7, with D perhaps TRBD2 (6 bases). For the CDR3, the DNA is TGTGCCAGCAGCCGAACAGCGGGCCCCTACGAGCAGTACTTC. Its translation is CASSRTAGPYEQYF.